These 9 T cell receptor beta chains share one sample of origin, sequenced in a study of cytomegalovirus exposure and HLA in healthy donors. PCR primers comprised 60 Vbeta and 13 Jbeta primers. Sequencing was performed with immunoSEQ multiplex PCR; in TCRdb, only in-frame clones are kept and a portion is missing. This sample carries fewer than 200,000 clones, around 76% of them seen once, and the ten largest clones take over 1.1%. Sequenced: PBMCs. The origin of the receptors is a man aged 55 to 70 in good health and CMV-seronegative.

V gene TRBV28 combines with J gene TRBJ2-7; D possibly corresponds to TRBD2 (7 bases). The V end was cut by 2 bases, the J end by 3 bases, with 17 bases between. Germline V gene sequence: CDR1 MDHEN, CDR2 SYDVKM. The CDR3 loop spans 16 amino acids. CDR3 region: CASSLGRGLADYEQYF. In DNA form, the CDR3 reads TGTGCCAGCAGTTTAGGGAGGGGGTTAGCGGACTACGAGCAGTACTTC. The full variable domain, its missing parts supplied by reference TRBV28 and TRBJ2-7, is DVKVTQSSRYLVKRTGEKVFLECVQDMDHENMFWYRQDPGLGLRLIYFSYDVKMKEKGDIPEGYSVSREKKERFSLILESASTNQTSMYLCASSLGRGLADYEQYFGPGTRLTVT.

This chain uses TRBV5-1 with TRBJ1-3; D uncertain. The CDR3 extends over 12 amino acids. The germline V and J ends were trimmed by 5 bases and 1 base, with 4 bases remaining between them. Per germline, CDR1 SGHRS and CDR2 YFSETQ. DNA of the CDR3: TGCGCCAGCAGTCCGTCTGGAAACACCATATATTTT. Translation gives CASSPSGNTIYF. Combining the CDR3 with reference TRBV5-1 and TRBJ1-3 gives the whole variable domain KAGVTQTPRYLIKTRGQQVTLSCSPISGHRSVSWYQQTPGQGLQFLFEYFSETQRNKGNFPGRFSGRQFSNSRSEMNVSTLELGDSALYLCASSPSGNTIYFGEGSWLTVV.

This chain connects TRBV6-6 to TRBJ1-1; weak D call: TRBD1 (5 bases). The V gene's germline CDR1 is MNHNY and CDR2 SVGAGI (reference sequence). Between the trimmed V and J ends, which lost 0 bases and 10 bases, there was a span of 9 bases. This CDR3 contains 12 residues. Here the CDR3 DNA reads TGTGCCAGCAGTTACTCGGAAAGGGGAGCTTTCTTT. Translating it yields CASSYSERGAFF.

This chain connects TRBV9 to TRBJ2-5; 8 bases are a match to TRBD2. The CDR3 covers 14 residues. Germline assignment: CDR1 SGDLS and CDR2 YYNGEE. V lost 0 bases and J lost 5; bases outside the gene matches: 3. The CDR3 here is CASSVGGGGETQYF. CDR3 bases: TGTGCCAGCAGCGTAGGGGGCGGGGGGGAGACCCAGTACTTC.

J is TRBJ1-1 and V is TRBV18, with unresolved D. The V end was cut by 5 bases, the J end by 1 base, with 11 bases between. Germline loops: CDR1 KGHSH, CDR2 LQKENI. The length of the CDR3 is 14 residues. The CDR3 DNA sequence: TGTGCCAGCTCAGCGGGCCACCCGAACACTGAAGCTTTCTTT. Protein sequence: CASSAGHPNTEAFF.

Here the CDR3 reads CASRPNRDRGAGELFF. The CDR3 DNA reads as TGTGCCAGCAGGCCCAACCGGGACAGGGGCGCCGGGGAGCTGTTTTTT. The chain combines TRBV2 with TRBJ2-2; 10 bases line up with TRBD1. Trimming cost V 6 bases and J 6 bases; bases outside gene matches: 10. Looked up from germline, CDR1 is SNHLY and CDR2 is FYNNEI. This CDR3 is built from 16 residues.

V and J are TRBV11-3 and TRBJ2-2; 11 nucleotides line up with TRBD2. The CDR3 is 16 amino acids. Germline V lookup: CDR1 SGHNT, CDR2 YENEEA. Trimming took 5 bases from V and 9 from J; bases not matched to a gene: 11. The CDR3 DNA reads as TGTGCCAGCAGCCCCTCACTAGCGGGAGATACCCGGGAGCTGTTTTTT. This gives the protein CASSPSLAGDTRELFF.

The DNA for the CDR3 is TGTGCCATCAGTGGACTAGTCTACAATGAGCAGTTCTTC. Translated, it gives CAISGLVYNEQFF. J is TRBJ2-1 and V is TRBV10-3; TRBD2 might be the D (6 bases). This CDR3 is built from 13 residues. With 4 bases removed from V and 3 bases from J, the gap between germline ends came to 7 bases. Germline V gene lookup returns CDR1 ENHRY and CDR2 SYGVKD.

The chain has TRBV5-4 and TRBJ1-1; 7 bases agree with TRBD1. The ends lost 6 bases at V and 0 bases at J; junction bases unmatched: 2. Per the germline V gene, CDR1 is SGHNT and CDR2 is YYREEE (reference sequence). The CDR3 has 13 residues. CDR3 in DNA: TGTGCCAGCACGCAGGGGGTGAACACTGAAGCTTTCTTT. Protein: CASTQGVNTEAFF. The full variable domain, with the rest looked up from reference TRBV5-4 and TRBJ1-1, is ETGVTQSPTHLIKTRGQQVTLRCSSQSGHNTVSWYQQALGQGPQFIFQYYREEENGRGNFPPRFSGLQFPNYSSELNVNALELDDSALYLCASTQGVNTEAFFGQGTRLTVV.